Presented here are 26 T cell receptor beta chains from one specimen sequenced in a study of T cells after yellow fever vaccination. TCRdb recomputed calls from the 5' RACE reads with MiXCR, one row per CDR3 protein. The top ten clones hold under 20% of a sample with about 240,000 distinct CDR3 sequences, about 3.5% of them seen once. This specimen consisted of PBMCs, obtained 15 days after the yellow fever booster vaccination. The receptors originated from a man aged 18 to 30 who received the YFV17D yellow fever vaccine.

At least ten counts were recorded for this clonotype. This chain joins TRBV5-4 and TRBJ2-3, with D possibly TRBD1 on 6 matching bases. The CDR3 has 14 amino acids. CDR1 SGHNT and CDR2 YYREEE come from the germline V gene (reference sequence). The V end lost 4 bases, the J end lost 5 bases, and 14 bases lay between the germline ends. The CDR3 loop reads CASSQTKGGDTQYF. The CDR3 coding sequence is TGTGCCAGCAGCCAAACCAAAGGGGGAGATACGCAGTATTTT.

This clonotype was counted at least ten times. The genes are TRBV12-3 or TRBV12-4 and TRBJ2-2, with unresolved D. The germline V and J ends were trimmed by 6 bases and 3 bases, with 8 bases remaining between them. This CDR3 comprises 13 residues. The CDR3 here is CASSLFDTGELFF. CDR3 bases: TGTGCCAGCAGCCTATTCGACACCGGGGAGCTGTTTTTT.

V usage is TRBV7-6 and J usage is TRBJ2-1; 7 positions match TRBD1. The J segment lost 8 bases and the V segment lost 8 bases, leaving 15 bases of the junction unmatched. CDR1 SGHVS and CDR2 FNYEAQ come from the germline V gene. The CDR3 consists of 15 residues. CDR3 amino acids: CASRRSQGVKDEQFF. In DNA form, the CDR3 reads TGTGCCAGCCGTAGGTCGCAGGGGGTGAAAGATGAGCAGTTCTTC.

This clonotype showed up many times. The J gene is TRBJ1-1, the V gene TRBV25-1, with a weak D call TRBD1 (5 bases). With 6 bases removed from V and 6 bases from J, the gap between germline ends came to 8 bases. CDR3 length equals 11 residues. Germline V gives CDR1 MGHDK, CDR2 SYGVNS. The CDR3 sequence is CASRTVSEAFF. The CDR3 coding sequence is TGTGCCAGCAGGACAGTATCTGAAGCTTTCTTT.

CDR3 residues: CASSYASTGGAGYTF. The CDR3 bases are TGCGCCAGCAGCTATGCATCGACAGGGGGCGCCGGCTACACCTTC. V usage is TRBV5-1 and J usage is TRBJ1-2, with 10 bases identical to TRBD1. CDR3 length: 15 residues. The junction had 10 bases not matched to a gene; V was cut back by 3 bases and J by 8 bases. CDR1 and CDR2 from the germline V gene are SGHRS and YFSETQ.

This clonotype was counted at least ten times. This chain links TRBV6-2 or TRBV6-3 with TRBJ2-5; the D gene is possibly TRBD1 (6 bases). Germline V CDR1 and CDR2: MNHEY, SVGEGT. This CDR3 is built from 13 residues. CDR3 in DNA: TGTGCTTCACATCGGGACACCCAAGAGACCCAGTACTTC. Amino acid sequence: CASHRDTQETQYF.

At least ten counts were recorded for this clonotype. V usage is TRBV7-6 and J usage is TRBJ2-3; D is possibly TRBD1 or TRBD2 (6 bases each). CDR1 and CDR2 from the germline V gene are SGHVS and FNYEAQ. V gave up 10 bases and J gave up 2 bases, with 16 bases separating them. CDR3 length: 14 residues. The CDR3 loop reads CAIGRGGHTDTQYF. The CDR3 DNA sequence: TGTGCCATCGGCCGTGGGGGGCACACAGATACGCAGTATTTT. Supplemented by reference TRBV7-6 and TRBJ2-3, the full variable domain reads GAGVSQSPRYKVTKRGQDVALRCDPISGHVSLYWYRQALGQGPEFLTYFNYEAQQDKSGLPNDRFSAERPEGSISTLTIQRTEQRDSAMYRCAIGRGGHTDTQYFGPGTRLTVL.

This clonotype was recorded at least ten times. As DNA, the CDR3 is TGCGCCAGCAGCTTAACATTTGCAGCGGGGACTGAAGCTTTCTTT. Translated, it gives CASSLTFAAGTEAFF. The genes are TRBV5-1 and TRBJ1-1; no definite D call. Trimming pared 2 bases from V and 5 bases from J, leaving 16 bases between. The CDR3 loop spans 15 amino acids. Germline V gene data show CDR1 as SGHRS and CDR2 as YFSETQ.

This clonotype was counted at least ten times. The rearrangement links TRBV9 to TRBJ1-4, with D perhaps TRBD1 (5 bases). The CDR3 is 13 amino acids. CDR1 and CDR2 (germline): SGDLS, YYNGEE. V shed 1 base and J shed 4 bases, with 5 bases lying between them. The chain's CDR3 is CASSVRGNEKLFF. The CDR3 bases are TGTGCCAGCAGCGTAAGGGGTAATGAAAAACTGTTTTTT. The full variable domain, rest sourced from reference TRBV9 and TRBJ1-4, is DSGVTQTPKHLITATGQRVTLRCSPRSGDLSVYWYQQSLDQGLQFLIQYYNGEERAKGNILERFSAQQFPDLHSELNLSSLELGDSALYFCASSVRGNEKLFFGSGTQLSVL.

This clonotype was counted ten times or more. This sequence joins TRBV5-1 and TRBJ2-3; 7 bases are a match to TRBD1. CDR3 length: 14 amino acids. The J segment lost 0 bases and the V segment lost 3 bases, leaving 1 base of the junction unmatched. The germline gives CDR1 SGHRS, CDR2 YFSETQ. CDR3 residues: CASSWTGSTDTQYF. The CDR3 bases are TGCGCCAGCAGCTGGACAGGAAGCACAGATACGCAGTATTTT.

This clonotype occurred many times. The chain joins TRBV5-1 to TRBJ2-5; a weak D match, TRBD2 (5 bases). Germline V gene data show CDR1 as SGHRS and CDR2 as YFSETQ. The CDR3 spans 13 residues. V was clipped by 4 bases and J by 4 bases, with 11 bases between them. The CDR3 is CASSPGSGETQYF. CDR3 DNA sequence: TGCGCCAGCAGCCCGGGGAGTGGAGAGACCCAGTACTTC.

In this sample, this clonotype turned up many times. V gene TRBV5-1 combines with J gene TRBJ1-3; a weak D match, TRBD1 (5 bases). V shed 1 base and J shed 1 base, with 9 bases lying between them. The CDR3 is made up of 15 amino acids. Germline CDR1 SGHRS, CDR2 YFSETQ. This chain's CDR3 is CASSLPQGSGNTIYF. In DNA form, the CDR3 reads TGCGCCAGCAGCTTGCCTCAGGGTTCTGGAAACACCATATATTTT.

In its sample, this clonotype was seen many times. The chain joins TRBV4-1 to TRBJ2-3, with D unresolved. Germline CDR1 reads MGHRA; CDR2 reads YSYEKL. The CDR3 totals 13 residues. V lost 1 base to trimming and J lost 3 bases, with 5 bases between them. As DNA, the CDR3 is TGCGCCAGCAGCCAAGCTCTGACAGATACGCAGTATTTT. Translating it yields CASSQALTDTQYF.

This clonotype was counted at least ten times. The chain couples TRBV6-5 to TRBJ1-4, with unresolved D. Germline V lookup: CDR1 MNHEY, CDR2 SVGAGI. V gave up 3 bases and J gave up 7 bases, with 12 bases separating them. The CDR3 spans 14 residues. The CDR3 spells CASSYGSVGEKLFF. CDR3 bases: TGTGCCAGCAGTTATGGCAGTGTAGGTGAAAAACTGTTTTTT.

This clonotype was counted many times. This chain uses TRBV29-1 with TRBJ2-1, with D uncertain. Germline CDR1 SQVTM, CDR2 ANQGSEA. The CDR3 spans 15 residues. The V and J ends lost 2 bases and 5 bases respectively, with 16 bases between them. CDR3 residues: CSVEWGWRPDNEQFF. The CDR3 DNA reads TGCAGCGTTGAATGGGGATGGAGACCAGACAATGAGCAGTTCTTC.

This clonotype was recorded at least ten times. This chain connects TRBV20-1 to TRBJ2-1; 10 bases fit TRBD2. Per germline, CDR1 DFQATT and CDR2 SNEGSKA (reference sequence). This CDR3 has 13 amino acids. V was clipped by 5 bases and J by 6 bases; unmatched bases: 4. The CDR3 bases are TGCAGTGCTGCACCTAGCGGGGGCAATGAGCAGTTCTTC. Translation: CSAAPSGGNEQFF.

This clonotype occurred many times. This rearrangement joins TRBV7-2 to TRBJ2-3, with D perhaps matching TRBD2 (5 bases). V was cut by 5 bases and J by 8 bases, with 14 bases left in between. Germline CDR1 reads SGHTA; CDR2 reads FQGNSA. CDR3 length equals 13 residues. As DNA, the CDR3 is TGTGCCAGCAGCGAGAATGCACGGGGTACGCAGTATTTT. Translating it yields CASSENARGTQYF.

The chain combines TRBV3-1 with TRBJ2-1, with 7 nucleotides matching TRBD1. The CDR3 spans 12 residues. Germline V gene lookup returns CDR1 LGHDT and CDR2 YNNKEL (reference sequence). J gave up 9 bases and V 3 bases, and 2 bases lay outside the gene matches. CDR3 sequence reads: CASSHPGGEQFF. Here the CDR3 DNA reads TGTGCCAGCAGCCATCCAGGGGGTGAGCAGTTCTTC.

Concerning this clonotype: Being one base from a much bigger clone, this may be a read error. The V and J genes are TRBV5-6 and TRBJ1-4; 8 bases align to TRBD1. The junction had 7 bases not matched to a gene; V was cut back by 6 bases and J by 6 bases. Germline CDR1 reads SGHDT; CDR2 reads YYEEEE. This CDR3 contains 14 residues. This CDR3 is CASTRTGFYEKLFF. DNA of the CDR3: TGTGCCAGCACCCGGACAGGGTTTTATGAAAAACTGTTTTTT.

This clonotype was observed at least ten times. V and J are TRBV5-1 and TRBJ2-1; TRBD1 is a possible D gene (5 bases). The CDR3 totals 12 residues. Germline CDR1 is SGHRS and CDR2 is YFSETQ. With 7 bases removed from V and 5 bases from J, the gap between germline ends came to 10 bases. Here the CDR3 reads CASAGFNNEQFF. The CDR3 DNA is TGCGCCAGCGCAGGGTTCAACAATGAGCAGTTCTTC.

This clonotype was recorded at least ten times. In DNA form, the CDR3 reads TGTGCCAGCAGTGACGCAGTAGAAGCTTTCTTT. It codes for CASSDAVEAFF. The chain carries TRBV6-5 and TRBJ1-1; the D is unclear. Trimming removed 5 bases at V and 8 bases at J, with 9 bases between. The CDR3 length is 11 residues. Germline V gene data show CDR1 as MNHEY and CDR2 as SVGAGI.

At least ten counts were recorded for this clonotype. V is TRBV6-9 and J is TRBJ1-2, with D unresolved. Deletions cut 3 bases from V and 8 bases from J, with 4 bases between. Germline V gives CDR1 MNHGY, CDR2 SVAAGI. CDR3 length equals 10 residues. CDR3 DNA sequence: TGTGCCAGCAGTTACCCCGGCTACACCTTC. It is translated as CASSYPGYTF.

This clonotype was recorded a few times. The chain links TRBV5-1 to TRBJ1-5; D gene unclear. This CDR3 region has 14 residues. CDR1 SGHRS and CDR2 YFSETQ come from the germline V gene. V lost 2 bases and J 4 bases, leaving 10 bases between the germline ends. CDR3 DNA sequence: TGCGCCAGCAGCTTTTTAGGAGATAATCAGCCCCAGCATTTT. As protein: CASSFLGDNQPQHF.

This clonotype was counted ten times or more. V is TRBV5-1 and J is TRBJ2-6, with D perhaps matching TRBD1 (6 bases). Germline-derived CDR1 and CDR2 are SGHRS and YFSETQ. The V end was cut by 4 bases, the J end by 0 bases, with 11 bases between. The CDR3 spans 16 residues. CDR3 region: CASSRTDISGANVLTF. The CDR3 coding sequence is TGCGCCAGCAGCCGGACAGACATCTCTGGGGCCAACGTCCTGACTTTC.

The table lists this clonotype with many counts. The chain joins TRBV6-1 to TRBJ1-6; possible D gene TRBD1, 5 bases. Germline assignment: CDR1 MNHNS and CDR2 SASEGT. Trimming took off 10 bases at V and 7 bases at J, with 29 bases between the two ends. CDR3 length: 18 residues. This CDR3 is CATDHRPGHWGSNSPLHF. The CDR3 DNA sequence: TGTGCCACCGATCACCGCCCCGGACACTGGGGCTCCAATTCACCCCTCCACTTT.

This clonotype was detected many times. J is TRBJ2-5 and V is TRBV12-5; TRBD2 agrees at 12 bases. CDR1 is LGHNT, CDR2 FRNRAP, per germline. The CDR3 sequence is 14 residues long. Trimming at V came to 6 bases and at J to 6 bases, leaving 5 bases not matched to a gene. The CDR3 DNA follows: TGTGCTAGTGGCCGAGGACTAGCGGGACAGACCCAGTACTTC. Translated: CASGRGLAGQTQYF.